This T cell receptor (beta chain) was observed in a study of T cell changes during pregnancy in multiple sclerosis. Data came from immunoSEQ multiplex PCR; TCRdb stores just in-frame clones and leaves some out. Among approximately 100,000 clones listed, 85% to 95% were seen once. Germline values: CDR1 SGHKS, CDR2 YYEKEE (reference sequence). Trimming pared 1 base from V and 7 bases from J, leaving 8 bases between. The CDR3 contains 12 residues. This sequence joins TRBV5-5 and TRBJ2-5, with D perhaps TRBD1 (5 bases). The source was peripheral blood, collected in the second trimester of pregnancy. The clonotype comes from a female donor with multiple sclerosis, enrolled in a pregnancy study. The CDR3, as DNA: TGTGCCAGCAGCTTGAGTACAGGGACCCAGTACTTC. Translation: CASSLSTGTQYF.